This T cell receptor (beta chain) was observed in a study of T cells after yellow fever vaccination (dated by TCRdb to between 2017 and 2020). Background for the entire study: The SMART-Seq v4 Ultra Low Input RNA kit was used to prepare libraries from fractions with low cell numbers. To follow T-cell clones before and after both primary and booster YFV17D yellow fever vaccination, bulk TCR alpha and beta repertoires underwent longitudinal sequencing. Two healthy male donors made up the cohort, one aged 18 to 30 years and the other aged 30 to 39 years. Bulk PBMC replicates and cell subsets were isolated from blood drawn at multiple timepoints before and after both primary and secondary immunization. Here is what the overall study found, with its caveats: Most clones expanded after primary vaccination were re-detected after the booster (around 96% of CD4 and approximately 88% of CD8), suggesting broad memory maintenance. Because the study included only two donors, the extent to which the findings can be generalized is limited. Computational filtering was required because FACS-sorted repertoires could contain abundant contaminating clonotypes from the bulk population. A small fraction of clonotypes appeared in both the CD4 and CD8 compartments, likely as a result of convergent recombination. Compared with the primary T-cell response, the secondary T-cell response was weaker but faster, peaking on day 5 rather than day 15.

Sequencing took place on an Illumina NovaSeq 6000. Synthesis of TCR cDNA relied on 5'RACE template switching, a step that introduced a universal primer site along with unique molecular identifiers. Priming for cDNA synthesis came from both the TCR alpha and TCR beta constant segments. Library amplification involved two PCR steps, and the second step added sample barcodes and sequencing adapters. Sequencing of the libraries was done on either Illumina HiSeq 2500 (2x100 bp) or NovaSeq (2x150 bp). The original methods were these. MIGEC handled demultiplexing of reads and collapsing into UMI consensus sequences, while MiXCR performed V(D)J alignment. Vaccine-responding clonotypes were identified with edgeR using replicate PBMC samples, with FDR below 0.01 and a log2 fold change above 5 up to day 15 being required. Each bulk clonotype was labeled CD4 or CD8 based on which sequenced repertoire, CD4 or CD8, contained the clonotype at higher abundance. TCRdb trimmed the raw reads at Q25, called clones with MiXCR and kept productive beta chains. Entries are consolidated by CDR3 protein sequence, retaining the most common genes and DNA. The V and J calls and clone size come from TCRdb's table, not from the authors' own analysis. Present in this sample are more than 300,000 distinct CDR3 sequences, approximately 11% of which were seen just once. The biggest ten clones account for 3% to 3.5% of the sample.

As encoded in the germline V gene (reference sequence), CDR1 is SEHNR while CDR2 is FQNEAQ. The V and J ends are trimmed by 7 bases and 5 bases, leaving 15 bases between them. Counted from cysteine to phenylalanine, this CDR3 has 14 amino acids. Only CDR3 DNA remains: 42 bases, in frame from the first base. The treatment or condition tag for this specimen amounts to: live attenuated yellow fever vaccine strain. PBMCs were isolated from peripheral blood using a standard Ficoll-Paque protocol. Dynabeads CD4 and CD8 positive selection kits were used to isolate CD4 and CD8 T-cell fractions. TriZol was used to extract RNA from bulk PBMCs, CD4 and CD8 fractions, and dextramer-positive and dextramer-negative fractions. The sample holds many counts of this clonotype. Its specific antigen is unknown. Base qualities are missing; no much larger clone stands one base away.

The rearranged segments are TRBV7-9 and TRBJ2-1, with the D gene not confidently named. Source: CD4+ T cells sorted from PBMCs, taken 45 days after the yellow fever booster vaccination. This receptor was taken from a man aged 18 to 29 who received the YFV17D yellow fever vaccine. The CDR3 protein sequence reads: CASIRSGGNNEQFF. The DNA sequence reads TGTGCCAGCATTCGAAGTGGCGGAAACAATGAGCAGTTCTTC. Supplemented by the reference TRBV7-9 and TRBJ2-1 proteins around the CDR3, the complete variable domain is DTGVSQNPRHKITKRGQNVTFRCDPISEHNRLYWYRQTLGQGPEFLTYFQNEAQLEKSRLLSDRFSAERPKGSFSTLEIQRTEQGDSAMYLCASIRSGGNNEQFFGPGTRLTVL.